The next 26 T cell receptor beta chains were all read from a single sample in a study of regulatory T cells in long-lasting Graves disease. Arm-PCR of CDR3 regions with iRepertoire HTBI primers generated TCR beta libraries. TCRdb redid the calling of the multiplex PCR reads with MiXCR, one entry per CDR3 protein. The sample includes roughly 500,000 distinct CDR3 sequences, roughly 20% of them seen just once. Indicated time point: persistent/refractory GD, antithyroid drugs over 5 years with positive TRAb. Researchers made the TCR library from RNA that was extracted from PBMCs. Source: peripheral blood mononuclear cells (PBMCs), taken when the disease was refractory, from a patient treated with antithyroid drugs. The origin of the receptors is a female donor with Graves disease.

This clonotype was recorded at least ten times. This chain links TRBV28 with TRBJ2-7; TRBD2 agrees at 7 bases. The CDR3 covers 14 residues. V lost 6 bases and J lost 3; bases outside the gene matches: 8. Germline CDR1 reads MDHEN; CDR2 reads SYDVKM. CDR3: CASRERGVGYEQYF. The CDR3 bases are TGTGCCAGCAGGGAACGGGGGGTAGGCTACGAGCAGTACTTC.

The V and J genes are TRBV28 and TRBJ1-2; no reliable D call. The germline V gene has CDR1 MDHEN and CDR2 SYDVKM. Trimming pared 6 bases from V and 8 bases from J, leaving 13 bases between. CDR3 size: 12 residues. The CDR3 reads CASSSGADGYTF. The CDR3 DNA sequence: TGTGCCAGCAGCTCCGGTGCAGACGGCTACACCTTC.

With respect to this clonotype: This may be a read error, as it is one base from a much larger clone. The chain carries TRBV2 and TRBJ1-1; 10 positions agree with TRBD1. V lost 7 bases to trimming and J lost 5 bases; unmatched junction nucleotides: 10. This CDR3 region has 15 residues. The germline CDR1 and CDR2 sequences are SNHLY and FYNNEI. CDR3 residues: CASIPLDRGRTEAFF. The CDR3 region has the DNA TGTGCCAGCATACCTTTGGACAGGGGGAGGACTGAAGCTTTCTTT. Using reference TRBV2 and TRBJ1-1 for the parts outside the CDR3, the full variable domain is EPEVTQTPSHQVTQMGQEVILRCVPISNHLYFYWYRQILGQKVEFLVSFYNNEISEKSEIFDDQFSVERPDGSNFTLKIRSTKLEDSAMYFCASIPLDRGRTEAFFGQGTRLTVV.

The J gene is TRBJ2-7, the V gene TRBV13; TRBD2 is a possible D gene (6 bases). V lost 10 bases to trimming and J lost 2 bases, with 18 bases between them. The germline V gene has CDR1 PRHDT and CDR2 FYEKMQ (reference sequence). The CDR3 extends over 14 amino acids. The chain's CDR3 is CATLPREPPYEQYF. In DNA, the CDR3 is TGTGCCACCTTACCCCGGGAGCCACCCTACGAGCAGTACTTC.

This clonotype was seen at least ten times. The chain recombines TRBV12-3 or TRBV12-4 with TRBJ2-2; D is perhaps TRBD2 (5 bases). The germline V and J ends were trimmed by 8 bases and 6 bases, with 22 bases remaining between them. The CDR3 totals 16 residues. The CDR3 nucleotides read TGTGCCAGCCGGACGTTGGGGAGCGGAGATCCCGGGGAGCTGTTTTTT. Translating it yields CASRTLGSGDPGELFF.

The chain has TRBV11-2 and TRBJ2-3; possible D gene TRBD1, 7 bases. Germline CDR1 reads SGHAT; CDR2 reads FQNNGV. Trimming took 1 base from V and 2 from J, leaving 19 bases between them. The CDR3 has 18 residues. CDR3 DNA sequence: TGTGCCAGCAGCTTAGCGATTTGGGGGGACAGCATCACAGATACGCAGTATTTT. It specifies CASSLAIWGDSITDTQYF. The full variable domain, completed using reference TRBV11-2 and TRBJ2-3, is EAGVAQSPRYKIIEKRQSVAFWCNPISGHATLYWYQQILGQGPKLLIQFQNNGVVDDSQLPKDRFSAERLKGVDSTLKIQPAKLEDSAVYLCASSLAIWGDSITDTQYFGPGTRLTVL.

With respect to this clonotype: Since a much larger clone is just one base distant, this may be a read error. CDR3 bases: TGCAGTGCTATGACCAGTCAAATGAGCACTGAAGCTTTCTTT. Protein product: CSAMTSQMSTEAFF. The V call is TRBV20-1, the J call TRBJ1-1; D call uncertain. Germline V CDR1 and CDR2: DFQATT, SNEGSKA (reference sequence). The CDR3 consists of 14 residues. The V gene lost 4 bases and the J gene lost 4 bases, with 16 bases spanning the gap.

The rearrangement uses TRBV25-1 and TRBJ1-1, with D perhaps matching TRBD1 (5 bases). CDR3 length: 15 residues. Deletions cut 1 base from V and 4 bases from J, with 13 bases between. The V gene's germline CDR1 is MGHDK and CDR2 SYGVNS. This CDR3 reads CASSEWAGLVTEAFF. CDR3 nucleotides: TGTGCCAGCAGTGAATGGGCAGGGCTGGTCACTGAAGCTTTCTTT.

This clonotype was counted a few times. The CDR3 region is CASSEYRTGLNSPLHF. CDR3 in DNA: TGTGCCAGCAGTGAATATAGGACAGGGCTGAATTCACCCCTCCACTTT. The chain couples TRBV25-1 to TRBJ1-6; 8 nucleotides match TRBD1. The germline CDR1 and CDR2 sequences are MGHDK and SYGVNS. The CDR3 consists of 16 residues. Germline trimming cut 0 bases from V and 7 bases from J; bases unmatched to any gene: 5.

At least ten counts were recorded for this clonotype. The chain has TRBV29-1 and TRBJ2-7, with 7 bases matching TRBD1. The CDR3 is 12 amino acids. In germline, CDR1 is SQVTM, CDR2 ANQGSEA. Trimming took 4 bases from V and 2 from J; bases not matched to a gene: 2. The CDR3: CSVVQGAYEQYF. For the CDR3, the DNA is TGCAGCGTTGTGCAGGGGGCCTACGAGCAGTACTTC.

The chain uses TRBV9 and TRBJ1-2; possible D gene TRBD1, 5 bases. V shed 3 bases and J shed 4 bases, with 10 bases lying between them. Germline V lookup: CDR1 SGDLS, CDR2 YYNGEE. The CDR3 spans 13 residues. This CDR3 is CASSAAQGYGYTF. The CDR3 DNA follows: TGTGCCAGCAGCGCGGCGCAGGGCTATGGCTACACCTTC.

This clonotype was counted a few times. The J gene is TRBJ1-2, the V gene TRBV20-1; no clear D gene. Germline-derived CDR1 and CDR2 are DFQATT and SNEGSKA (reference sequence). Trimming took off 2 bases at V and 4 bases at J, with 11 bases between the two ends. CDR3 length: 13 residues. Here the CDR3 reads CSARTGRAYGYTF. Written as DNA, the CDR3 is TGCAGTGCTAGAACGGGTCGGGCCTATGGCTACACCTTC.

The chain uses TRBV12-3 or TRBV12-4 and TRBJ2-1; D not resolved. V was trimmed by 6 bases and J by 7 bases, leaving 19 bases between them. The CDR3 spans 15 residues. Here the CDR3 reads CASSPASEVRNEQFF. The CDR3 DNA reads as TGTGCCAGCAGCCCAGCTAGTGAGGTTCGGAATGAGCAGTTCTTC.

This clonotype was found many times. The genes are TRBV5-1 and TRBJ2-7, with 7 bases that match TRBD1. CDR3 size: 14 residues. V was clipped by 3 bases and J by 3 bases; unmatched bases: 6. Germline V gene lookup returns CDR1 SGHRS and CDR2 YFSETQ. Here the CDR3 reads CASSWRRDSYEQYF. In nucleotides, the CDR3 is TGCGCCAGCAGCTGGAGACGGGACAGCTACGAGCAGTACTTC.

The rearrangement uses TRBV5-5 and TRBJ2-1, with 7 nucleotides matching TRBD2. CDR1 is SGHKS and CDR2 is YYEKEE in the germline V gene (reference sequence). This CDR3 spans 16 amino acids. J was trimmed by 2 bases and V by 7 bases; bases with no gene match: 12. CDR3 residues: CASRSGGSVTYNEQFF. The CDR3, as DNA: TGTGCCAGCCGGTCGGGCGGGAGTGTTACCTACAATGAGCAGTTCTTC.

A remark on this clonotype: One base away lies a much larger clone, so this may be a sequencing read error. This sequence joins TRBV27 and TRBJ1-1; maybe TRBD1 (5 bases). Germline assignment: CDR1 MNHEY and CDR2 SMNVEV (reference sequence). The CDR3 extends over 13 amino acids. Trimming took off 2 bases at V and 4 bases at J, with 8 bases between the two ends. The CDR3 reads CASSLKGVTEAFF. CDR3 bases: TGTGCCAGCAGTTTAAAAGGGGTCACTGAAGCTTTCTTT.

Only a few counts were recorded for this clonotype. The chain joins TRBV5-1 to TRBJ2-7; either TRBD1 or TRBD2 may supply D (7 bases each). The germline CDR1 and CDR2 sequences are SGHRS and YFSETQ. V dropped 4 bases and J dropped 4 bases, with 18 bases sitting between them. This CDR3 is built from 15 residues. The CDR3 region has the DNA TGCGCCAGCAGCGGCGGGGAGGGGGCGAGGTACGAGCAGTACTTC. This translates into CASSGGEGARYEQYF.

This clonotype showed up many times. The chain recombines TRBV2 with TRBJ1-2; no firm D call. V lost 2 bases and J lost 0, with 10 bases in between. The CDR3 spans 15 residues. CDR1 SNHLY and CDR2 FYNNEI come from the germline V gene. The CDR3 loop reads CASSEIRNTNYGYTF. The CDR3 DNA reads as TGTGCCAGCAGTGAAATTCGGAATACTAACTATGGCTACACCTTC.

Note on this clonotype: Just one base apart from a much larger clone, this may be a read error. The V and J genes are TRBV6-5 and TRBJ2-2; 8 nucleotides align to TRBD2. The CDR3 runs to 18 residues. CDR1 and CDR2 (germline): MNHEY, SVGAGI. The CDR3 nucleotides are TGTGCCAGCAGTTACTCGATACTAGCGGAAGCGAACACCGGGGAGCCGTTTTTT. It translates to CASSYSILAEANTGEPFF.

The sample holds a few counts of this clonotype. V and J are TRBV10-3 and TRBJ1-2, with a possible D match to TRBD1 (5 bases). The CDR3 is made up of 14 amino acids. Germline CDR1 reads ENHRY; CDR2 reads SYGVKD. Trimming pared 4 bases from V and 5 bases from J, leaving 14 bases between. CDR3 sequence (DNA): TGTGCCATCAGTGTAACCGGGACGGATTATGGCTACACCTTC. Its protein product is CAISVTGTDYGYTF.

The V call is TRBV27, the J call TRBJ1-6; D gene unclear. CDR1 is MNHEY and CDR2 is SMNVEV in the germline V gene (reference sequence). The CDR3 runs to 13 residues. Between the trimmed V and J ends, which lost 2 bases and 3 bases, there was a span of 2 bases. The CDR3 region is CASSLGYNSPLHF. The CDR3 region has the DNA TGTGCCAGCAGTTTAGGCTATAATTCACCCCTCCACTTT.

A few counts support this clonotype. The chain combines TRBV25-1 with TRBJ1-1; perhaps TRBD1 as D (5 bases). This CDR3 region has 15 residues. Per germline, CDR1 MGHDK and CDR2 SYGVNS. The V end lost 4 bases, the J end lost 0 bases, and 12 bases lay between the germline ends. For the CDR3, the DNA is TGTGCCAGCAGTGGTCGTGGGGCTATGAACACTGAAGCTTTCTTT. Translating gives CASSGRGAMNTEAFF.

A remark on this clonotype: Its ends do not fully match the called genes, so a read error is possible. J is TRBJ1-1 and V is TRBV7-9; possible D gene TRBD1, 6 bases. The length of the CDR3 is 15 residues. Germline CDR1 reads SEHNR; CDR2 reads FQNEAQ (reference sequence). The CDR3 sequence: CASSLGTGRNAEAFF. In DNA, the CDR3 is TGTGCCAGCAGCTTAGGCACAGGGAGGAACGCTGAAGCTTTCTTT. Full variable domain (missing parts from reference TRBV7-9 and TRBJ1-1): DTGVSQNPRHKITKRGQNVTFRCDPISEHNRLYWYRQTLGQGPEFLTYFQNEAQLEKSRLLSDRFSAERPKGSFSTLEIQRTEQGDSAMYLCASSLGTGRNAEAFFGQGTRLTVV.

Regarding this clonotype: This may stem from a read error, because a much larger clone lies one nucleotide away. V usage is TRBV7-8 and J usage is TRBJ2-7, with D uncertain. The CDR3 totals 11 residues. Germline CDR1 SGHVS, CDR2 FQNEAQ. The CDR3 DNA is TGTGCCAGCAGCCCCCTTGACGAGCAGTGCTTC. Amino acid sequence: CASSPLDEQCF. The variable domain in full, with the rest retrieved from reference TRBV7-8 and TRBJ2-7, is GAGVSQSPRYKVAKRGQDVALRCDPISGHVSLFWYQQALGQGPEFLTYFQNEAQLDKSGLPSDRFFAERPEGSVSTLKIQRTQQEDSAVYLCASSPLDEQCFGPGTRLTVT.

This clonotype turned up a few times. The V gene is TRBV7-2, the J gene TRBJ1-1, with TRBD1 as a possible D gene (5 bases). Germline values: CDR1 SGHTA, CDR2 FQGNSA. The CDR3 is 13 amino acids. The V end was cut by 1 base, the J end by 5 bases, with 8 bases between. The CDR3 nucleotides read TGTGCCAGCAGCTTAGAGTGGGGGACTGAAGCTTTCTTT. Translation gives CASSLEWGTEAFF.

The chain uses TRBV27 and TRBJ2-7; 11 positions agree with TRBD2. Germline V CDR1 and CDR2: MNHEY, SMNVEV (reference sequence). V shed 6 bases and J 7 bases; nucleotides not matched to a gene: 20. The CDR3 extends over 18 amino acids. The CDR3 nucleotides read TGTGCCAGCAGCCCCTGGAGGGGCACTAGCGGGAGCTGGGAGGAGCAGTACTTC. This codes for CASSPWRGTSGSWEEQYF.